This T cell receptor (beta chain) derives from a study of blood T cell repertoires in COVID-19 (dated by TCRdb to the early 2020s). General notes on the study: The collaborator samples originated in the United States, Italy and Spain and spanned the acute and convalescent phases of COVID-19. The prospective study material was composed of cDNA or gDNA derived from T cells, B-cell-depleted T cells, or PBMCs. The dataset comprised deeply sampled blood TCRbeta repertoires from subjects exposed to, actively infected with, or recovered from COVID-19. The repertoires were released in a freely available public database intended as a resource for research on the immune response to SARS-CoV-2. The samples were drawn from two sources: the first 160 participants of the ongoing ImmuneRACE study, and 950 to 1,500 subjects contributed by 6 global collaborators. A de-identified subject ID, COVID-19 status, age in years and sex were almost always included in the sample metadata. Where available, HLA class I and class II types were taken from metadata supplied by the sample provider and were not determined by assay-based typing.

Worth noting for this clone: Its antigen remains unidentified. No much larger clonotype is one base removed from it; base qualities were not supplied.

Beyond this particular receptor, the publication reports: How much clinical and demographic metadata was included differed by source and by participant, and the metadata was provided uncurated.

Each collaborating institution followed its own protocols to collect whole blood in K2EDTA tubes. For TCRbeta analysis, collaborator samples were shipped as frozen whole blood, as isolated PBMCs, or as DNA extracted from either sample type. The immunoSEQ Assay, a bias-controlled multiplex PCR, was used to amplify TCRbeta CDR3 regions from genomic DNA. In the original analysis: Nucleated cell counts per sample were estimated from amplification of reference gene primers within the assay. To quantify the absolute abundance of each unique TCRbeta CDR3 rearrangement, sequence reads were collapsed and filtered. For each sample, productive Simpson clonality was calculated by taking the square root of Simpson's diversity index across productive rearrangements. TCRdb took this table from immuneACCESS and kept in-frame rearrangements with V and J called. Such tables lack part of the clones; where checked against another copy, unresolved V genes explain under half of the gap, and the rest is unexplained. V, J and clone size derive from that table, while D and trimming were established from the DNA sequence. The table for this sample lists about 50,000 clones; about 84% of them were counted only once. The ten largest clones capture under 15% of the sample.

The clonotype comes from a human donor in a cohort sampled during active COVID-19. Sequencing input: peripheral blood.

The DNA sequence is as follows: TGTGCCAGCAGTTTCCCCGGGACTAGCGGTCACAATGAGCAGTTCTTC. It specifies CASSFPGTSGHNEQFF. The chain employs TRBV6-6 and TRBJ2-1; 11 nucleotides in the junction match TRBD2. The CDR3 sequence holds 16 residues, the cysteine and phenylalanine included. Left in the record is the CDR3 DNA by itself, 48 bases read in frame from the first base. Trimming takes 4 bases off V and 5 bases off J; junction bases not matched to a gene: 7. Taken from the germline V gene (reference sequence), the CDR1 and CDR2 loops are MNHNY and SVGAGI.